These 10 T cell receptor beta chains originate from one sample sequenced in a study of blood T cell repertoires in COVID-19. This table comes from immunoSEQ multiplex PCR, and its TCRdb copy is limited to in-frame clones, with some not included. The data show about 78,000 clones, 90% seen once. The sequenced sample consisted of peripheral blood. All receptors come from a woman between 50 and 59 years old in a cohort sampled during active COVID-19.

The rearrangement joins TRBV3-1 (or the pseudogene TRBV3-2) to TRBJ2-2, with TRBD1 matching over 8 bases. The CDR3 spans 15 residues. Germline V gene sequence: CDR1 LGHDT, CDR2 YNNKEL (reference sequence). J lost 6 bases, V lost 4 bases, and 7 bases had no gene match. The CDR3 DNA reads as TGTGCCAGCAGCCGCCAGGGGGCCGGGGCCGGGGAGCTGTTTTTT. It encodes CASSRQGAGAGELFF.

The V call is TRBV23-1, the J call TRBJ1-1; no firm D call. TRBV23-1 is reported as an ORF; its role is uncertain. The V gene lost 5 bases and the J gene lost 4 bases, with 5 bases spanning the gap. This CDR3 comprises 11 residues. The DNA of the CDR3 is TGCGCCAGCAGTGCGGGCACTGAAGCTTTCTTT. Its translation is CASSAGTEAFF.

The chain is built from TRBV19 and TRBJ1-2; D uncertain. The CDR3 runs 9 residues. Trimming removed 8 bases from V and 8 bases from J, with 6 bases in between. Germline CDR1 is LNHDA and CDR2 is SQIVND (reference sequence). CDR3 sequence: CASPEGYTF. For the CDR3, the DNA is TGTGCCAGTCCCGAGGGCTACACCTTC.

The J gene is TRBJ1-1, the V gene TRBV10-3; a weak D match, TRBD1 (5 bases). V lost 6 bases, J lost 3 bases, and 14 bases lay in between. This CDR3 is 14 amino acids long. The germline gives CDR1 ENHRY, CDR2 SYGVKD. The CDR3 is CAISLGGDDTEAFF. DNA for the CDR3: TGTGCCATCAGCCTGGGGGGGGACGACACTGAAGCTTTCTTT.

The chain links TRBV9 to TRBJ2-1; tentative D call: TRBD1 (6 bases). V shed 1 base and J shed 1 base, with 12 bases lying between them. CDR1 is SGDLS, CDR2 YYNGEE, per germline. The CDR3 loop spans 16 amino acids. The CDR3: CASSVTTGLSYNEQFF. The CDR3 bases are TGTGCCAGCAGCGTAACGACAGGCCTGTCCTACAATGAGCAGTTCTTC.

This clone has only a few counts. The chain recombines TRBV6-1 with TRBJ1-4; D might be TRBD1 (5 bases). The V end lost 2 bases, the J end lost 0 bases, and 19 bases lay between the germline ends. CDR1 is MNHNS and CDR2 is SASEGT in the germline V gene. The CDR3 extends over 19 amino acids. The CDR3 DNA sequence: TGTGCCAGCAGTGAATATAGCCCAAAAGGGGTTGCAACTAATGAAAAACTGTTTTTT. This encodes CASSEYSPKGVATNEKLFF.

This clone showed up just a few times. V is TRBV2 and J is TRBJ1-1, with 8 bases that match TRBD1. The CDR3 runs 12 residues. V lost 11 bases and J lost 5; bases outside the gene matches: 7. The germline CDR1 and CDR2 sequences are SNHLY and FYNNEI. This CDR3 reads CAGSRGRTEAFF. CDR3 sequence (DNA): TGTGCCGGTAGCAGGGGGCGTACTGAAGCTTTCTTT.

V usage is TRBV2 and J usage is TRBJ2-1; no clear D gene. This CDR3 is 17 amino acids long. The germline V and J ends were trimmed by 2 bases and 9 bases, with 23 bases remaining between them. Germline V lookup: CDR1 SNHLY, CDR2 FYNNEI. CDR3 nucleotide sequence: TGTGCCAGCAGTGAAACCGACTTGGCCCAATTGCCCGGTGAGCAGTTCTTC. This translates into CASSETDLAQLPGEQFF.

A single count supports this clone. CDR3 in DNA: TGTGCCAGCTCACCAACGTCACAGATCACGAACACTGAAGCTTTCTTT. As protein: CASSPTSQITNTEAFF. This chain connects TRBV18 to TRBJ1-1; D unclear. The CDR3 has 16 residues. CDR1 is KGHSH, CDR2 LQKENI, per germline. Trimming took off 2 bases at V and 1 base at J, with 14 bases between the two ends. Complete variable domain (other parts from reference TRBV18 and TRBJ1-1): NAGVMQNPRHLVRRRGQEARLRCSPMKGHSHVYWYRQLPEEGLKFMVYLQKENIIDESGMPKERFSAEFPKEGPSILRIQQVVRGDSAAYFCASSPTSQITNTEAFFGQGTRLTVV.

The chain uses TRBV7-6 and TRBJ2-2; 7 positions agree with TRBD2. V lost 1 base and J lost 6; bases outside the gene matches: 5. Germline V gene lookup returns CDR1 SGHVS and CDR2 FNYEAQ. The CDR3 covers 15 residues. The CDR3 reads CASSLVAGVPGELFF. The DNA for the CDR3 is TGTGCCAGCAGCTTAGTGGCGGGAGTACCCGGGGAGCTGTTTTTT.